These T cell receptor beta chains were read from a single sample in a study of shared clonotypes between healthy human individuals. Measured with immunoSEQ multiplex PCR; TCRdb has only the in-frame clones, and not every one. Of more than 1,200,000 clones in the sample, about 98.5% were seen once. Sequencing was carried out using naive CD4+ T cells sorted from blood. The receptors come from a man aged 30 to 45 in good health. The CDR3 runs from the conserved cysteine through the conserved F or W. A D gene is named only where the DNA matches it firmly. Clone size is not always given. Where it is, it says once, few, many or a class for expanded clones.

CASSFSLVRGKPYNEQFF TGTGCCAGCAGTTTTTCTCTCGTCCGGGGCAAGCCTTACAATGAGCAGTTCTTC NA TRBJ2-1 TRBV11-2 NA
CASSVGTSGRLVTGELFF TGTGCCAGCAGCGTAGGCACTAGCGGGAGATTGGTCACCGGGGAGCTGTTTTTT TRBD2 TRBJ2-2 TRBV9 NA
CASSPLWTSNEQFF TGTGCCAGCAGCCCCCTTTGGACCTCGAATGAGCAGTTCTTC NA TRBJ2-1 TRBV27 once
CASSRTSGSSYNEQFF TGTGCCAGCAGTCGAACTAGCGGGAGCTCCTACAATGAGCAGTTCTTC TRBD2 TRBJ2-1 TRBV6-6 NA
CASSLSVAYEQYF TGTGCCAGCAGCTTGTCGGTCGCGTACGAGCAGTACTTC NA TRBJ2-7 TRBV11-2 NA
CASSLAPGSGSAYEQYF TGTGCCAGCAGCTTAGCCCCGGGTAGCGGGAGTGCCTACGAGCAGTACTTC TRBD2 TRBJ2-7 TRBV7-2 NA
CASSFRASSYNEQFF TGTGCCAGCAGCTTCCGCGCCTCCTCCTACAATGAGCAGTTCTTC NA TRBJ2-1 TRBV5-4 NA
CASRETGRAPYGYTF TGTGCCAGCAGAGAGACGGGCAGGGCCCCCTATGGCTACACCTTC NA TRBJ1-2 TRBV28 NA
CATSSVPGAQYF TGTGCCACCAGCAGCGTACCGGGAGCGCAGTATTTT NA TRBJ2-3 TRBV15 NA
CASSDLPGQGANEQFF TGTGCCAGCAGTGACCTGCCGGGACAGGGTGCCAATGAGCAGTTCTTC TRBD1 TRBJ2-1 TRBV25-1 NA
CASSPTGPSVEQFF TGTGCCAGCAGCCCGACGGGTCCTAGCGTCGAGCAGTTCTTC NA TRBJ2-1 TRBV11-2 once
CASSGHWNYGYTF TGTGCCAGTAGTGGACACTGGAACTATGGCTACACCTTC NA TRBJ1-2 TRBV19 NA
CASSLRRIRDHEQYF TGTGCCAGCAGCTTGAGGAGGATACGGGACCACGAGCAGTACTTC NA TRBJ2-7 TRBV5-6 once
CASIPGQGPWAPLNTEAFF TGTGCCAGTATACCGGGACAGGGTCCGTGGGCCCCTTTGAACACTGAAGCTTTCTTT TRBD1 TRBJ1-1 TRBV19 NA
CASIETASSYEQYF TGTGCCAGCATCGAGACGGCCAGCTCCTACGAGCAGTACTTC NA TRBJ2-7 TRBV2 NA
CASSEGTSRGYNEQFF TGTGCCAGCAGCGAGGGGACTAGCAGGGGATACAATGAGCAGTTCTTC TRBD2 TRBJ2-1 TRBV9 NA
CASSVASGRATDTQYF TGTGCCAGCAGCGTAGCAAGCGGGAGGGCCACAGATACGCAGTATTTT TRBD2 TRBJ2-3 TRBV9 NA
CASSVAGLPNTGELFF TGTGCCAGCAGCGTAGCCGGACTGCCGAACACCGGGGAGCTGTTTTTT NA TRBJ2-2 TRBV9 NA
CASSFRDTAYEQYF TGTGCCAGCAGCTTCCGGGACACCGCCTACGAGCAGTACTTC NA TRBJ2-7 TRBV7-2 once
CASSVAPSGLQETQYF TGTGCCAGCAGCGTAGCTCCTTCGGGACTACAAGAGACCCAGTACTTC TRBD2 TRBJ2-5 TRBV9 once
CASSVGAPWGTSGRYEQYF TGTGCCAGCAGTGTGGGGGCCCCCTGGGGGACTAGCGGGCGGTACGAGCAGTACTTC TRBD2 TRBJ2-7 TRBV27 NA
CASSLPPYEQYF TGTGCCAGCAGCTTGCCCCCCTACGAGCAGTACTTC NA TRBJ2-7 TRBV5-4 NA
CASSHSLSLLADEQFF TGTGCCAGCAGCCATTCCCTATCCTTGCTAGCAGATGAGCAGTTCTTC NA TRBJ2-1 TRBV7-9 NA
CASKGAGIQETQYF TGTGCCAGCAAAGGGGCGGGAATCCAAGAGACCCAGTACTTC NA TRBJ2-5 TRBV2 NA
CASSISSMNTEAFF TGTGCCAGTAGTATAAGTAGCATGAACACTGAAGCTTTCTTT NA TRBJ1-1 TRBV19 NA
CASTPGLGYRTQYF TGTGCCAGCACCCCAGGGTTAGGTTACCGGACCCAGTACTTC NA TRBJ2-5 TRBV6-5 NA